The rows below give T cell receptor beta chains drawn from one sample of a study of T cells in Graves' hyperthyroidism and ophthalmopathy. MiXCR, applied by TCRdb to the multiplex PCR reads, yields one record per CDR3 protein. The repertoire holds some 560,000 distinct CDR3 sequences, approximately 15% seen once, with approximately 7% in the top ten. Sequencing used blood. Receptors originate from a woman aged 30 to 39 with Graves' hyperthyroidism. CDR3s leave out the opening cysteine and the closing phenylalanine or tryptophan. Each record gives: clone size, J gene, CDR3 length, V gene, D gene, CDR3 protein. A D gene is named only where the DNA matches it firmly. Size tells how often a clone was seen (once, few, many) or the class of an expanded clone, and some rows leave it out.

abundance: few; j_gene: TRBJ2-7; len: 14; v_gene: TRBV28; d_gene: -; CDR3aa: ASSSLRHQNTYEQY
abundance: -; j_gene: TRBJ2-3; len: 16; v_gene: TRBV15; d_gene: TRBD1; CDR3aa: ATSRVPRGGRGTDTQY
abundance: -; j_gene: TRBJ2-5; len: 11; v_gene: TRBV10-3; d_gene: -; CDR3aa: AISGRDQETQY
abundance: many; j_gene: TRBJ2-1; len: 13; v_gene: TRBV20-1; d_gene: TRBD2; CDR3aa: SAYLAGGLHNEQF
abundance: few; j_gene: TRBJ1-5; len: 14; v_gene: TRBV5-1; d_gene: -; CDR3aa: ASSLFPGDSNQPQH
abundance: -; j_gene: TRBJ2-7; len: 14; v_gene: TRBV27; d_gene: TRBD1; CDR3aa: ASSPPRDRGPYEQY
abundance: many; j_gene: TRBJ1-2; len: 11; v_gene: TRBV12-3/TRBV12-4; d_gene: -; CDR3aa: ASSLTVDYGYT
abundance: many; j_gene: TRBJ1-5; len: 15; v_gene: TRBV28; d_gene: -; CDR3aa: ASSPTRRGLANQPQH
abundance: -; j_gene: TRBJ2-3; len: 15; v_gene: TRBV14; d_gene: -; CDR3aa: ASSQVEAFPGTDTQY
abundance: -; j_gene: TRBJ2-7; len: 15; v_gene: TRBV27; d_gene: TRBD1; CDR3aa: ASSLGGGGTGHYEQY
abundance: few; j_gene: TRBJ1-4; len: 13; v_gene: TRBV7-9; d_gene: TRBD1; CDR3aa: ASSLVGTGAEKLF
abundance: few; j_gene: TRBJ2-1; len: 10; v_gene: TRBV29-1; d_gene: -; CDR3aa: SVEDLTNEQF
abundance: once; j_gene: TRBJ2-1; len: 19; v_gene: TRBV7-9; d_gene: TRBD2; CDR3aa: AISFPEAGKERGSSYNEQF
abundance: -; j_gene: TRBJ1-1; len: 15; v_gene: TRBV4-1; d_gene: -; CDR3aa: ASSQDRGGRTNTEAF
abundance: many; j_gene: TRBJ2-3; len: 13; v_gene: TRBV18; d_gene: -; CDR3aa: ASSLRTGRQDTQY
abundance: many; j_gene: TRBJ2-1; len: 17; v_gene: TRBV12-3/TRBV12-4; d_gene: TRBD2; CDR3aa: ASTHGTSGGLIWLDEQF
abundance: many; j_gene: TRBJ2-1; len: 10; v_gene: TRBV3-1; d_gene: -; CDR3aa: ASSQGVDEQF
abundance: -; j_gene: TRBJ2-7; len: 15; v_gene: TRBV4-3; d_gene: TRBD2; CDR3aa: ASSQVSSGRASYEQY
abundance: -; j_gene: TRBJ1-2; len: 12; v_gene: TRBV20-1; d_gene: -; CDR3aa: SATPLLGATGYT
abundance: many; j_gene: TRBJ2-1; len: 12; v_gene: TRBV2; d_gene: -; CDR3aa: ATLPGGSYNEQF
abundance: many; j_gene: TRBJ1-1; len: 12; v_gene: TRBV18; d_gene: -; CDR3aa: ASSPRQTNTEAF
abundance: many; j_gene: TRBJ2-3; len: 14; v_gene: TRBV6-1; d_gene: TRBD2; CDR3aa: ASRPDLRLAGDTQY
abundance: -; j_gene: TRBJ2-7; len: 12; v_gene: TRBV6-1; d_gene: TRBD2; CDR3aa: ASAPGGLVYEQY
abundance: -; j_gene: TRBJ2-2; len: 16; v_gene: TRBV5-6; d_gene: TRBD2; CDR3aa: ASSRTGGTSGVTGELF
abundance: many; j_gene: TRBJ2-3; len: 13; v_gene: TRBV7-2; d_gene: -; CDR3aa: ASSSWTVGADTQY
abundance: many; j_gene: TRBJ2-5; len: 15; v_gene: TRBV15; d_gene: TRBD2; CDR3aa: ATSRDRGLAGQETQY
abundance: -; j_gene: TRBJ2-7; len: 12; v_gene: TRBV19; d_gene: -; CDR3aa: ASRPNGTRYEQY
abundance: many; j_gene: TRBJ2-7; len: 13; v_gene: TRBV11-2; d_gene: TRBD2; CDR3aa: ASSLDSGSMNEQY
abundance: -; j_gene: TRBJ1-1; len: 13; v_gene: TRBV4-2; d_gene: -; CDR3aa: ASSQMWELNTEAF
abundance: many; j_gene: TRBJ2-3; len: 12; v_gene: TRBV7-2; d_gene: TRBD2; CDR3aa: ASRSSGGTDTQY
abundance: -; j_gene: TRBJ1-1; len: 11; v_gene: TRBV14; d_gene: -; CDR3aa: ASSQERSTEAF
abundance: few; j_gene: TRBJ2-2; len: 17; v_gene: TRBV6-5; d_gene: -; CDR3aa: ASSSRTGGTRRGTGELF
abundance: -; j_gene: TRBJ2-7; len: 14; v_gene: TRBV6-1; d_gene: -; CDR3aa: ASSWRGGSITYEQY
abundance: many; j_gene: TRBJ1-4; len: 13; v_gene: TRBV24-1; d_gene: TRBD1; CDR3aa: ATSEAEGAGEKLF
abundance: -; j_gene: TRBJ2-3; len: 13; v_gene: TRBV14; d_gene: -; CDR3aa: ASSQVPQVSDTQY
abundance: few; j_gene: TRBJ1-5; len: 12; v_gene: TRBV12-3/TRBV12-4; d_gene: -; CDR3aa: ASSLRGRDQPQH
abundance: many; j_gene: TRBJ2-1; len: 20; v_gene: TRBV28; d_gene: TRBD2; CDR3aa: ASSSPPAKGLAGGLKYNEQF
abundance: many; j_gene: TRBJ2-1; len: 15; v_gene: TRBV11-3; d_gene: TRBD2; CDR3aa: ASSRRLAGDWYSEQF
abundance: many; j_gene: TRBJ2-7; len: 10; v_gene: TRBV6-1; d_gene: -; CDR3aa: ASSYAGGPQY
abundance: many; j_gene: TRBJ2-1; len: 13; v_gene: TRBV6-1; d_gene: TRBD2; CDR3aa: ASSYAGGSYNEQF
abundance: few; j_gene: TRBJ2-5; len: 11; v_gene: TRBV7-9; d_gene: -; CDR3aa: ASRREGWETQY